This T cell receptor beta chain was identified during a study of PD-1 blockade in mismatch repair-deficient tumors. General study points: After pembrolizumab, tumor-resident clones rose rapidly, then generally contracted before radiologic responses.

CDR1 and CDR2 from the germline V gene are SGDLS and YYNGEE. With V trimmed by 0 bases and J by 4 bases, 6 bases remained unmatched. This CDR3 spans 15 amino acids. Using immunoSEQ multiplex PCR, the repertoire was profiled, and TCRdb retains in-frame clones only, with some absent. Seen here are some 100,000 clones, approximately 80% observed once, and the top ten hold 6.3%. Regarding this clone: Its matching antigen is unknown.

Material: peripheral blood, obtained approximately 35 weeks after starting pembrolizumab. This TCR was sampled from an adult with mismatch repair-deficient cancer. V usage is TRBV9 and J usage is TRBJ2-5; 7 bases agree with TRBD1. The CDR3 sequence: CASSVGTGVGETQYF. The CDR3, as DNA: TGTGCCAGCAGCGTAGGTACAGGGGTCGGAGAGACCCAGTACTTC.